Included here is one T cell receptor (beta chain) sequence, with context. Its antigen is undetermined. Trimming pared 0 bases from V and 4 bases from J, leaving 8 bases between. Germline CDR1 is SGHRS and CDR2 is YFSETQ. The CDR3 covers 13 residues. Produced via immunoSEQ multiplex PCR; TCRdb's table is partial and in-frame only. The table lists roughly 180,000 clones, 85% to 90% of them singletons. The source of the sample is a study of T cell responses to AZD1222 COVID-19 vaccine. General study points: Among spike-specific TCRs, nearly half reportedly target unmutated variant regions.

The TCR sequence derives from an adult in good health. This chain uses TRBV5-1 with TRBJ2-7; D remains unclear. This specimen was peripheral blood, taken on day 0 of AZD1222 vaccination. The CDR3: CASSLETGYEQYF. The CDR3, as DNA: TGCGCCAGCAGCTTGGAAACGGGTTACGAGCAGTACTTC. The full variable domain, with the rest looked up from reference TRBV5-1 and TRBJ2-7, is KAGVTQTPRYLIKTRGQQVTLSCSPISGHRSVSWYQQTPGQGLQFLFEYFSETQRNKGNFPGRFSGRQFSNSRSEMNVSTLELGDSALYLCASSLETGYEQYFGPGTRLTVT.